This T cell receptor (beta chain) emerged from a study of early T cells in non-severe SARS-CoV-2 infection. TCRdb recomputed calls from the 5' RACE reads with MiXCR, one row per CDR3 protein. This table has some 59,000 distinct CDR3 sequences, about 10% appearing once. V shed 7 bases and J shed 0 bases, with 19 bases lying between them. The CDR3 extends over 17 amino acids. This clonotype was counted many times. Sequenced sample: whole blood. This receptor was obtained from an adult who was a healthcare worker with PCR-confirmed SARS-CoV-2 infection or an uninfected control (not recorded which). The rearrangement links TRBV12-3 or TRBV12-4 to TRBJ1-5; possibly TRBD1 for D (5 bases). Here the CDR3 DNA reads TGTGCCAGCACCTTCCTCCGGGACCTCTATAGCAATCAGCCCCAGCATTTT. Amino acids: CASTFLRDLYSNQPQHF.